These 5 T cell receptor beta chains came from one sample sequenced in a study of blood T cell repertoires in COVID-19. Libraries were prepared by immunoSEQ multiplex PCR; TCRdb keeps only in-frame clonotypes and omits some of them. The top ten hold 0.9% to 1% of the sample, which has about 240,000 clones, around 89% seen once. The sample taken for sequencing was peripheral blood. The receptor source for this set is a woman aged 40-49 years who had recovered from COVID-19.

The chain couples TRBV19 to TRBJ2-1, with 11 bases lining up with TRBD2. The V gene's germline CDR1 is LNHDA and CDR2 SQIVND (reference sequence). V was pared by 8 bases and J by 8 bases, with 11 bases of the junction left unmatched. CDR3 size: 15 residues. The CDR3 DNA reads TGTGCCAGTGCCGATAGCGGGAGGGGGCTACATGAGCAGTTCTTC. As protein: CASADSGRGLHEQFF.

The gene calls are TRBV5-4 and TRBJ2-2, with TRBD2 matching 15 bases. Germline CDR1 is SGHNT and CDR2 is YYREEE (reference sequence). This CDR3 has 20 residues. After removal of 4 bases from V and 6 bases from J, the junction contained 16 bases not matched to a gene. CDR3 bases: TGTGCCAGCAGCACCACCGGGACTAGCGGGAGGCGTGGCCCCCCCGGGGAGCTGTTTTTT. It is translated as CASSTTGTSGRRGPPGELFF. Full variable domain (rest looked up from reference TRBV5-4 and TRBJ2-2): ETGVTQSPTHLIKTRGQQVTLRCSSQSGHNTVSWYQQALGQGPQFIFQYYREEENGRGNFPPRFSGLQFPNYSSELNVNALELDDSALYLCASSTTGTSGRRGPPGELFFGEGSRLTVL.

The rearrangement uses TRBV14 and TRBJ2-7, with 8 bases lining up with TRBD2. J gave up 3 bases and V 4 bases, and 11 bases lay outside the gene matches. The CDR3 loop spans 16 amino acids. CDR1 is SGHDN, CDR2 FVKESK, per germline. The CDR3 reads CASSPRRGLGIYEQYF. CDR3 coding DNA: TGTGCCAGCAGCCCCCGACGGGGACTAGGAATCTACGAGCAGTACTTC.

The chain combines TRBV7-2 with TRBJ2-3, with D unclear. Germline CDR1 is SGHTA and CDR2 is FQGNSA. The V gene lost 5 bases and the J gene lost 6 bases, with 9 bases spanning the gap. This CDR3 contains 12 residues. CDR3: CASSARWDTQYF. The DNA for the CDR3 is TGTGCCAGCAGCGCCCGGTGGGATACGCAGTATTTT. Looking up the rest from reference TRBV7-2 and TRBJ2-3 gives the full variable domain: GAGVSQSPSNKVTEKGKDVELRCDPISGHTALYWYRQSLGQGLEFLIYFQGNSAPDKSGLPSDRFSAERTGGSVSTLTIQRTQQEDSAVYLCASSARWDTQYFGPGTRLTVL.

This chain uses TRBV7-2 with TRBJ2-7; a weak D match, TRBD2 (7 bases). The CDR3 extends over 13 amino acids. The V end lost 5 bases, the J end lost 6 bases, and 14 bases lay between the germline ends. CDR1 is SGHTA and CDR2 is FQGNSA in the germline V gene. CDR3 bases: TGTGCCAGCAGCCGATGGGGGGGGCCCGAGCAGTACTTC. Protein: CASSRWGGPEQYF.